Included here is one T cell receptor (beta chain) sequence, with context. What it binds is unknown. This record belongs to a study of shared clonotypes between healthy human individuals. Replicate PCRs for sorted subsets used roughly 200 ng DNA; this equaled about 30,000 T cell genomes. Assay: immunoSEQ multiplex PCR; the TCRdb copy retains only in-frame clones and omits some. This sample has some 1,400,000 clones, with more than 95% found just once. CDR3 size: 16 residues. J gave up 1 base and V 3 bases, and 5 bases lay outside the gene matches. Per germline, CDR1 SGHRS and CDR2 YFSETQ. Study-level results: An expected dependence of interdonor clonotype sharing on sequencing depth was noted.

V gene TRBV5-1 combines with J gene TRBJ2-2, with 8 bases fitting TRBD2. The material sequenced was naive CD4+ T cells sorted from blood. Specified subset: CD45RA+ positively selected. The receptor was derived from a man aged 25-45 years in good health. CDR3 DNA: TGCGCCAGCAGCTCCCCTAGCGGGCGGAACACCGGGGAGCTGTTTTTT. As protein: CASSSPSGRNTGELFF.